Presented here are 15 T cell receptor beta chains from one specimen sequenced in a study of spatial heterogeneity in lung cancer. Via MiXCR, TCRdb re-called the 5' RACE reads, giving one row per CDR3 protein. The sample consists of approximately 44,000 distinct CDR3 sequences, about 13% of them appearing once. Time point given: sample taken at primary tumor resection. Source: PBMCs, taken at surgery. The receptor set was obtained from a male donor with early-stage non-small cell lung cancer.

This clonotype appeared a single time. The chain couples TRBV24-1 to TRBJ1-5; 7 bases are a match to TRBD1. The CDR3 extends over 15 amino acids. The germline V gene encodes CDR1 KGHDR and CDR2 SFDVKD. V dropped 4 bases and J dropped 1; count of bases not matched to a gene: 3. CDR3 nucleotide sequence: TGTGCCACCAGTGACTTGACAGGGAGCAATCAGCCCCAGCATTTT. Translation: CATSDLTGSNQPQHF.

At least ten counts were recorded for this clonotype. The J gene is TRBJ2-3, the V gene TRBV5-1, with D maybe TRBD1 (6 bases). The V and J ends lost 6 bases and 3 bases respectively, with 14 bases between them. The germline CDR1 and CDR2 sequences are SGHRS and YFSETQ. The CDR3 length is 14 residues. This CDR3 is CASTYGDTTDTQYF. The CDR3 DNA reads TGCGCCAGCACCTACGGGGACACGACAGATACGCAGTATTTT. Full variable domain (missing parts from reference TRBV5-1 and TRBJ2-3): KAGVTQTPRYLIKTRGQQVTLSCSPISGHRSVSWYQQTPGQGLQFLFEYFSETQRNKGNFPGRFSGRQFSNSRSEMNVSTLELGDSALYLCASTYGDTTDTQYFGPGTRLTVL.

On this clonotype: A much bigger clone sits one base away, suggesting this may be a read error. The chain combines TRBV7-2 with TRBJ2-5, with a tentative D call TRBD2 (6 bases). The germline CDR1 and CDR2 sequences are SGHTA and FQGNSA. The CDR3 has 13 residues. The CDR3 region is CAGSQRAGETQYF. CDR3 DNA sequence: TGTGCCGGCAGCCAGCGGGCCGGAGAGACCCAGTACTTC. Full variable domain (missing parts from reference TRBV7-2 and TRBJ2-5): GAGVSQSPSNKVTEKGKDVELRCDPISGHTALYWYRQSLGQGLEFLIYFQGNSAPDKSGLPSDRFSAERTGGSVSTLTIQRTQQEDSAVYLCAGSQRAGETQYFGPGTRLLVL.

This clonotype was counted at least ten times. The genes are TRBV2 and TRBJ1-2; possible D gene TRBD1, 5 bases. The V end lost 8 bases, the J end lost 4 bases, and 17 bases lay between the germline ends. Per the germline V gene, CDR1 is SNHLY and CDR2 is FYNNEI. CDR3 length: 14 amino acids. The chain's CDR3 is CASSGVGGSYGYTF. Written as DNA, the CDR3 is TGTGCCAGCTCGGGGGTCGGTGGCAGCTATGGCTACACCTTC.

The rearrangement uses TRBV5-1 and TRBJ2-5; possible D gene TRBD1, 8 bases. The V end lost 0 bases, the J end lost 7 bases, and 13 bases lay between the germline ends. CDR1 is SGHRS, CDR2 YFSETQ, per germline. This CDR3 is 14 amino acids long. The CDR3 bases are TGCGCCAGCAGCTTGGAGACAGGGGAGGGGACCCAGTACTTC. Its translation is CASSLETGEGTQYF.

This chain connects TRBV20-1 to TRBJ1-1; D remains unclear. CDR3 length: 14 amino acids. Germline V gene sequence: CDR1 DFQATT, CDR2 SNEGSKA (reference sequence). Trimming stripped 5 bases from V and 3 bases from J, with 16 bases between. In DNA, the CDR3 is TGCAGTGCTTTTCCGGTAGGGAGGGACACTGAAGCTTTCTTT. Encoded protein: CSAFPVGRDTEAFF.

This clonotype occurred a few times. V and J are TRBV6-5 and TRBJ2-7, with a tentative D call TRBD1 (5 bases). This CDR3 region has 14 residues. V was cut by 2 bases and J by 3 bases, with 11 bases left in between. Looked up from germline, CDR1 is MNHEY and CDR2 is SVGAGI. CDR3 nucleotide sequence: TGTGCCAGCAGTTACCAACAGGAAAACTACGAGCAGTACTTC. Its protein is CASSYQQENYEQYF.

The table lists this clonotype with a few counts. J is TRBJ2-5 and V is TRBV9; TRBD1 matches at 7 bases. V lost 3 bases, J lost 5 bases, and 7 bases stayed unmatched. Germline values: CDR1 SGDLS, CDR2 YYNGEE. The CDR3 contains 14 residues. CDR3 sequence: CASSGQGLGETQYF. The CDR3 nucleotides read TGTGCCAGCAGCGGACAGGGCCTCGGGGAGACCCAGTACTTC.

This clonotype occurred a few times. The chain is built from TRBV15 and TRBJ2-7; the D gene is possibly TRBD2 (6 bases). Deletions cut 0 bases from V and 11 bases from J, with 17 bases between. The CDR3 loop spans 14 amino acids. CDR1 LNHNV and CDR2 YYDKDF come from the germline V gene (reference sequence). CDR3 DNA sequence: TGTGCCACCAGCAGAGATTCGGCCGGGGGATCGAAGTACTTC. It specifies CATSRDSAGGSKYF.

This clonotype was counted ten times or more. This chain joins TRBV20-1 and TRBJ2-7, with TRBD2 matching over 7 bases. The V gene's germline CDR1 is DFQATT and CDR2 SNEGSKA (reference sequence). Unmatched junction bases numbered 7, after V lost 6 bases and J lost 2 bases. This CDR3 contains 13 residues. CDR3 sequence (DNA): TGCAGTGCATCGACCGGGACTACCTACGAGCAGTACTTC. It yields the protein CSASTGTTYEQYF.

The V call is TRBV15, the J call TRBJ1-1, with D perhaps matching TRBD1 (5 bases). Germline V gene lookup returns CDR1 LNHNV and CDR2 YYDKDF (reference sequence). This CDR3 region has 14 residues. Trimming cost V 4 bases and J 2 bases, with 11 bases left between them. CDR3 sequence (DNA): TGTGCCACCAGCAAGGGGACCTTTAACACTGAAGCTTTCTTT. Protein: CATSKGTFNTEAFF.

The gene calls are TRBV15 and TRBJ1-4; D uncertain. V lost 3 bases, J lost 5 bases, and 10 bases lay in between. The CDR3 has 14 residues. CDR1 and CDR2 from the germline V gene are LNHNV and YYDKDF (reference sequence). Written as DNA, the CDR3 is TGTGCCACCAGCAGGGACGGTGAGAATGAAAAACTGTTTTTT. It specifies CATSRDGENEKLFF.

The rearrangement links TRBV6-2 or TRBV6-3 to TRBJ2-5; D gene uncertain. This CDR3 comprises 13 residues. V was cut by 6 bases and J by 5 bases, with 13 bases left in between. Germline V gene lookup returns CDR1 MNHEY and CDR2 SVGEGT. The CDR3, as DNA: TGTGCCAGCAGGTGGACGGAGAGGGAGACCCAGTACTTC. Translating gives CASRWTERETQYF.

The rearrangement joins TRBV20-1 to TRBJ2-1; the D gene is possibly TRBD1 (5 bases). Per germline, CDR1 DFQATT and CDR2 SNEGSKA (reference sequence). V was cut by 6 bases and J by 0 bases, with 12 bases left in between. The length of the CDR3 is 14 residues. CDR3 loop: CSALRGSSYNEQFF. The CDR3 bases are TGCAGTGCCCTTAGGGGAAGCTCCTACAATGAGCAGTTCTTC.

This clonotype was seen more than once but under ten times. The chain is built from TRBV20-1 and TRBJ1-4, with D possibly TRBD1 on 5 matching bases. The CDR3 has 13 residues. Germline loops: CDR1 DFQATT, CDR2 SNEGSKA (reference sequence). The V end was cut by 2 bases, the J end by 7 bases, with 11 bases between. In DNA, the CDR3 is TGCAGTGCTAGATCGGGGGAACCTGAAAAACTGTTTTTT. Encoded protein: CSARSGEPEKLFF.